The T cell receptor beta chain described here comes from a study of human T cells and chemical hapten exposure. Study in general: Patch tests of 0.01% DPC on the upper back were read at 6 days. The study traced per-sample TCR yield variation mainly to small differences in pooled library volumes. Study results and limitations: TCRs exceeding 1 in 1000 frequency stayed unchanged with DPC sensitization.

TCRdb re-called the RACE reads through MiXCR, storing one row per CDR3 protein. This sample has 100,000 or so distinct CDR3 sequences; 9.5% to 11% occur once, and the top ten carry roughly 3.5%. Only a few counts were recorded for this clonotype. Its antigen is undetermined. Indicated time point: patch test 1, 2 weeks after DPC sensitization. Treatment of the sample: therapeutic diphenylcyclopropenone sensitization with weekly scalp DPC. Drawing of blood took place ahead of applying each patch test. Germline assignment: CDR1 SGHVS and CDR2 FQNEAQ. V gave up 5 bases and J gave up 2 bases, with 26 bases separating them. The CDR3 loop spans 19 amino acids.

The source material was whole blood, sampled in connection with sensitization to the hapten diphenylcyclopropenone (DPC). This clonotype was sampled from a woman aged 40 to 55 with alopecia areata. Some clones in this sample may be carry-over from other donors' samples. The gene calls are TRBV7-8 and TRBJ2-3; a possible D gene is TRBD2 (5 bases). CDR3 residues: CASSPSRLGRDGPTDTQYF. CDR3 sequence (DNA): TGTGCCAGCAGCCCTAGTCGACTTGGACGGGATGGGCCCACAGATACGCAGTATTTT.